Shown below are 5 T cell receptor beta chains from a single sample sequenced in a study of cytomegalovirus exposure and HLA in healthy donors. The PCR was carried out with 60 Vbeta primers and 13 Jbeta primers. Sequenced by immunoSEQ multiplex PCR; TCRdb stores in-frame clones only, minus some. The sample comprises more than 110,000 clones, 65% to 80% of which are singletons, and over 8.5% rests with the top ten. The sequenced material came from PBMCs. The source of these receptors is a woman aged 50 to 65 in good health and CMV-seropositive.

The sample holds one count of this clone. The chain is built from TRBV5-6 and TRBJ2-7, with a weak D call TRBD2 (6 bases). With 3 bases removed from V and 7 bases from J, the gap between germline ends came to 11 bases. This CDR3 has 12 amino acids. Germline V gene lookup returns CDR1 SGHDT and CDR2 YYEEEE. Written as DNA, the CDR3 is TGTGCCAGCAGCTCGGGAGCCTGGGAGCAGTACTTC. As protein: CASSSGAWEQYF.

The CDR3 sequence is CASSLAGGSGGYTF. In DNA, the CDR3 is TGTGCCAGCAGCTTAGCAGGGGGCTCGGGTGGCTACACCTTC. The rearrangement uses TRBV11-2 and TRBJ1-2, with 8 bases aligning to TRBD1. Per germline, CDR1 SGHAT and CDR2 FQNNGV. With 1 base clipped from V and 7 bases from J, the junction kept 5 bases outside the gene matches. This CDR3 contains 14 residues. Looking up the rest from reference TRBV11-2 and TRBJ1-2 gives the full variable domain: EAGVAQSPRYKIIEKRQSVAFWCNPISGHATLYWYQQILGQGPKLLIQFQNNGVVDDSQLPKDRFSAERLKGVDSTLKIQPAKLEDSAVYLCASSLAGGSGGYTFGSGTRLTVV.

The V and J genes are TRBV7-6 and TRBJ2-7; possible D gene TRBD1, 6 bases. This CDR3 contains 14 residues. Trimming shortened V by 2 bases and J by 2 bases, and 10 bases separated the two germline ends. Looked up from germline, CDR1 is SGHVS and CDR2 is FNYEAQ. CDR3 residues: CASSLQGQTYEQYF. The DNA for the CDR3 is TGTGCCAGCAGCTTACAGGGACAAACCTACGAGCAGTACTTC.

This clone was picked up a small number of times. The CDR3 protein is CASSLAKEGPQHF. The CDR3 DNA sequence: TGTGCCAGCAGTTTGGCCAAGGAGGGGCCCCAGCATTTT. V usage is TRBV27 and J usage is TRBJ1-5; D gene uncertain. Germline assignment: CDR1 MNHEY and CDR2 SMNVEV (reference sequence). This CDR3 is 13 amino acids long. Trimming removed 3 bases from V and 9 bases from J, with 12 bases in between.

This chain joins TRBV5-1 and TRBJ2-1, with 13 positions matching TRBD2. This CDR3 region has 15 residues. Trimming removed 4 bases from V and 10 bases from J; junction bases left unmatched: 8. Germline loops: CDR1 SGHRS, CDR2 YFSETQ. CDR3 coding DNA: TGCGCCAGCAGCATCGGGACTAGCGGGGCAAGGGAGCAGTTCTTC. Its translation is CASSIGTSGAREQFF.